This paragraph covers one T cell receptor beta chain sequence. Its target is not known. The data derive from a study of blood T cells in healthy people across ages. Using a J-beta primer mix together with a sample-barcoded 5' primer, a second PCR was run for roughly 6 to 12 cycles. TCRdb fed the 5' RACE reads into MiXCR, producing one record per CDR3 protein. The sample yields nearly 800,000 distinct CDR3 sequences, 56% seen once. CDR3 length: 14 residues. Germline V gene sequence: CDR1 MDHEN, CDR2 SYDVKM. The germline V and J ends were trimmed by 10 bases and 2 bases, with 18 bases remaining between them. The study, taken as a whole, reports: In the absence of known donor CMV status, changes in expanded clonotypes were possibly confounded.

The specimen sequenced was blood. The sequence was collected from a man aged 35-49 years in good health. The chain employs TRBV28 and TRBJ2-7, with a weak D call TRBD2 (6 bases). CDR3 sequence (DNA): TGTGCCACCTTCCGGAGGGAAGAAACCTACGAGCAGTACTTC. This sequence encodes CATFRREETYEQYF.